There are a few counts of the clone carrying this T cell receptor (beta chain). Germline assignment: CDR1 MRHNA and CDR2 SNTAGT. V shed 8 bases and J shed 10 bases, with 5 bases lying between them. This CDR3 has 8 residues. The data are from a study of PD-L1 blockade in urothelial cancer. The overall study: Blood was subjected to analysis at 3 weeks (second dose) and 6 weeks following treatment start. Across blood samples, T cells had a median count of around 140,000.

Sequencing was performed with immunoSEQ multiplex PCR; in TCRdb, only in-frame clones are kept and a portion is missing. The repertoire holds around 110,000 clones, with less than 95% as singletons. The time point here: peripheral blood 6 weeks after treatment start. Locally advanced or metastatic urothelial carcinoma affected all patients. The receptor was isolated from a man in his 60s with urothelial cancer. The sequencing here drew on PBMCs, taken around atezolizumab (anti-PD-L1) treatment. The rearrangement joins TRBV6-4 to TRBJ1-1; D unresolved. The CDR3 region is CASLRAFF. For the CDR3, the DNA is TGTGCCAGCCTCAGAGCTTTCTTT.